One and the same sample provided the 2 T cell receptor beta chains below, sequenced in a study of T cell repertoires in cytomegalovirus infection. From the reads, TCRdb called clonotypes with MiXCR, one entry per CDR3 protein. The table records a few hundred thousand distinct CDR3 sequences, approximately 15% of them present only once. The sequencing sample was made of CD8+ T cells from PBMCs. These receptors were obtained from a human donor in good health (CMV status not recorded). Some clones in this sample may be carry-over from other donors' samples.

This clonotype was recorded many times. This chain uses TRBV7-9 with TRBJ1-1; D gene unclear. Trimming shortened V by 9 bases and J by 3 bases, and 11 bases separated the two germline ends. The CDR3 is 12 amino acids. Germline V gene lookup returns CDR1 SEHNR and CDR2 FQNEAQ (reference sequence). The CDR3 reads CARLYSHTEAFF. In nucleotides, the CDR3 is TGTGCCAGGCTGTACTCCCACACTGAAGCTTTCTTT.

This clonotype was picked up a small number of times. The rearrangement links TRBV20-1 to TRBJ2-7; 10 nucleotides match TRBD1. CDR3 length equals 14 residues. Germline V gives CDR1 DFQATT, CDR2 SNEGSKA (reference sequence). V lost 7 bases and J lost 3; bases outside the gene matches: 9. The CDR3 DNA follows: TGCAGTGGAACCGGGACAGGGGTTTACTACGAGCAGTACTTC. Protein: CSGTGTGVYYEQYF.